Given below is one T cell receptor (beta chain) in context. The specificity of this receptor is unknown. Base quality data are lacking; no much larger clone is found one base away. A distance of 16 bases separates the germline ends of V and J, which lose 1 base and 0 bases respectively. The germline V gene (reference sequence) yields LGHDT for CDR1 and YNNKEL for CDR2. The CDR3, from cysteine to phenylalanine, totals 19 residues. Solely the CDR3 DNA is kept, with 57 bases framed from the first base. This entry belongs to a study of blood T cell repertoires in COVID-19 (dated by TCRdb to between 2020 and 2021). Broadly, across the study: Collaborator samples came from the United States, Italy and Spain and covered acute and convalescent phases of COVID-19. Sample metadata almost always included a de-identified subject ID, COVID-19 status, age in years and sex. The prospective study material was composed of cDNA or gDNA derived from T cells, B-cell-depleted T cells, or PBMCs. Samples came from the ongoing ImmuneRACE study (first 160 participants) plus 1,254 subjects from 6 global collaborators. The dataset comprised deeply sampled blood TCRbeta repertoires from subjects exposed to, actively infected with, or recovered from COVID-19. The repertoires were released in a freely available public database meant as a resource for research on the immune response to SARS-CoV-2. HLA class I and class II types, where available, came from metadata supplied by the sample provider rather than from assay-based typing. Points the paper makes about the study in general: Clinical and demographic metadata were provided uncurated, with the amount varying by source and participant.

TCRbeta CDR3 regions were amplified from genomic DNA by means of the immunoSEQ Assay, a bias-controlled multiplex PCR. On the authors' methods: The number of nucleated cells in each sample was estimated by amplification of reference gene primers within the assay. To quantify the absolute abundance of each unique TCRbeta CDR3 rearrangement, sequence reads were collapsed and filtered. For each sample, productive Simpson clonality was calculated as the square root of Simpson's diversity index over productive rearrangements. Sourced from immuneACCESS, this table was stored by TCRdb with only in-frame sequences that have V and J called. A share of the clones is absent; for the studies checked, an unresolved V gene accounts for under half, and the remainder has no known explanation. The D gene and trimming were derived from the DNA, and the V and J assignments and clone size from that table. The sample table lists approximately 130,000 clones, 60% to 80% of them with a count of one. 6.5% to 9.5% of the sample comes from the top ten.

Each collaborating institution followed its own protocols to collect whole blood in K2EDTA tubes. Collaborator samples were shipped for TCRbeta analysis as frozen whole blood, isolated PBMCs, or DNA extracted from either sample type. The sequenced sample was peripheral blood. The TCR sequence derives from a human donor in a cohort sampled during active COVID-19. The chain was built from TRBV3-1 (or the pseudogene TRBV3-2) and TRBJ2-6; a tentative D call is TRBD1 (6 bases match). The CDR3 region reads CASSQVPRQVVSGANVLTF. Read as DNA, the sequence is TGTGCCAGCAGCCAAGTACCCCGACAGGTTGTCTCTGGGGCCAACGTCCTGACTTTC.